The rows below give T cell receptor beta chains drawn from one sample of a study of cytomegalovirus exposure and HLA in healthy donors. Assay used: immunoSEQ multiplex PCR; TCRdb lists only in-frame clones, some missing. The table has some 170,000 clones, approximately 80% seen once. Source material: PBMCs. These receptors were collected from a woman in her forties or fifties in good health and CMV-seronegative. Both conserved end residues are part of each CDR3. D genes are given only for firm matches. The size field is filled for only some rows; it gives once, few, many or a size class.

J: TRBJ1-2; size: once; D: TRBD1; V: TRBV2; DNA: TGTGCCAGCAGTTGGGACAGGGGTTATGGCTACACCTTC; CDR3: CASSWDRGYGYTF
J: TRBJ1-1; size: .; D: TRBD1; V: TRBV18; DNA: TGTGCCAGCTCCCGGACAGGGGATATGGCTGAAGCTTTCTTT; CDR3: CASSRTGDMAEAFF
J: TRBJ1-1; size: .; D: .; V: TRBV2; DNA: TGTGCCAGCAGTGTCATGACTAATGAAGCTTTCTTT; CDR3: CASSVMTNEAFF
J: TRBJ2-1; size: .; D: TRBD1; V: TRBV6-1; DNA: TGTGCCAGCAGCGTGGACAGGGGGCGAATAAATGAGCAGTTCTTC; CDR3: CASSVDRGRINEQFF
J: TRBJ2-3; size: .; D: .; V: TRBV28; DNA: TGTGCCAGCTCCCCATTAGCCAGGAGGGCAGATACGCAGTATTTT; CDR3: CASSPLARRADTQYF
J: TRBJ2-1; size: .; D: TRBD2; V: TRBV4-2; DNA: TGTGCCAGCAGCCTCCTAGCGGGAGGGCCTGGCAATGAGCAGTTCTTC; CDR3: CASSLLAGGPGNEQFF
J: TRBJ2-1; size: .; D: TRBD1; V: TRBV5-6; DNA: TGTGCCAGCAGCTTCGGGACAGGGAACTACAATGAGCAGTTCTTC; CDR3: CASSFGTGNYNEQFF
J: TRBJ2-2; size: once; D: .; V: TRBV28; DNA: TGTGCCAGCTGCGGGCCCAGCGCCACGAACACCGGGGAGCTGTTTTTT; CDR3: CASCGPSATNTGELFF
J: TRBJ2-5; size: .; D: TRBD2; V: TRBV29-1; DNA: TGCAGCGTCAGGACTAGCGTTGAGACCCAGTACTTC; CDR3: CSVRTSVETQYF
J: TRBJ2-5; size: .; D: .; V: TRBV5-1; DNA: TGCGCCAGCAGCTTACCTAGTCAAGAGACCCAGTACTTC; CDR3: CASSLPSQETQYF
J: TRBJ1-1; size: .; D: TRBD1; V: TRBV10-3; DNA: TGTGCCATCAGGACAGGGCCGTCTATTGTCCACGAAGCTTTCTTT; CDR3: CAIRTGPSIVHEAFF
J: TRBJ2-6; size: few; D: TRBD2; V: TRBV6-1; DNA: TGTGCCAGCAGTGCAATAGCGGGAAGTGGGGCCAACGTCCTGACTTTC; CDR3: CASSAIAGSGANVLTF
J: TRBJ2-5; size: .; D: TRBD2; V: TRBV2; DNA: TGTGCCAGCAAGAGGCGGGGGGGCCAGGAGACCCAGTACTTC; CDR3: CASKRRGGQETQYF
J: TRBJ2-3; size: once; D: .; V: TRBV6-6; DNA: TGTGCCAGCAGTTACCCGCCCCTCAGGGCGGATACGCAGTATTTT; CDR3: CASSYPPLRADTQYF
J: TRBJ1-1; size: few; D: .; V: TRBV7-9; DNA: TGTGCCAGCAGCTTAGGGAGGGATCACACTGAAGCTTTCTTT; CDR3: CASSLGRDHTEAFF
J: TRBJ1-4; size: few; D: .; V: TRBV7-9; DNA: TGTGCCAGCAGCTTAGTCGCGGGGTCTAATGAAAAACTGTTTTTT; CDR3: CASSLVAGSNEKLFF
J: TRBJ2-1; size: .; D: .; V: TRBV21-1; DNA: TGTGCCAGCAGCAACCTAGCGGGGAACAATGAGCAGTTCTTC; CDR3: CASSNLAGNNEQFF
J: TRBJ2-7; size: .; D: .; V: TRBV6-5; DNA: TGTGCCAGCAGTTATCGTGCTAGGGGGAGCGGTGGGGAGCAGTACTTC; CDR3: CASSYRARGSGGEQYF
J: TRBJ1-2; size: .; D: .; V: TRBV5-1; DNA: TGCGCCAGCAGCTTGGACAGCAGTAACTATGGCTACACCTTC; CDR3: CASSLDSSNYGYTF
J: TRBJ2-1; size: once; D: TRBD1; V: TRBV7-2; DNA: TGTGCCAGCAGCTTAGCGGCAGGGGGCTCCTACAATGAGCAGTTCTTC; CDR3: CASSLAAGGSYNEQFF
J: TRBJ2-5; size: .; D: TRBD1; V: TRBV11-2; DNA: TGTGCCAGCAGCTTAAACACAGGGGAAGAGACCCAGTACTTC; CDR3: CASSLNTGEETQYF
J: TRBJ2-7; size: .; D: TRBD1; V: TRBV27; DNA: TGTGCCAGCACTCCCGTCAGGGGGCCCTCCTACGAGCAGTACTTC; CDR3: CASTPVRGPSYEQYF
J: TRBJ2-2; size: .; D: TRBD2; V: TRBV7-3; DNA: TGTGCCAGCAGCCCCCGGACTAGCGGGGGCCCCATAGACTTGTCGAACACCGGGGAGCTGTTTTTT; CDR3: CASSPRTSGGPIDLSNTGELFF
J: TRBJ2-3; size: .; D: TRBD2; V: TRBV19; DNA: TGTGCCAGTAGTGGGCAGCGGGGTCTGAGAGATACGCAGTATTTT; CDR3: CASSGQRGLRDTQYF
J: TRBJ1-1; size: .; D: .; V: TRBV29-1; DNA: TGCAGCTTCGGAAAAGGACAGCCCGTCAATGAAGCTTTCTTT; CDR3: CSFGKGQPVNEAFF
J: TRBJ2-7; size: .; D: .; V: TRBV9; DNA: TGTGCCAGCAGCGTAAGCGAGCCCTACGAGCAGTACTTC; CDR3: CASSVSEPYEQYF
J: TRBJ1-1; size: .; D: TRBD1; V: TRBV9; DNA: TGTGCCAGTACAGGGGGCGCAGGCACTGAAGCTTTCTTT; CDR3: CASTGGAGTEAFF
J: TRBJ2-1; size: .; D: TRBD2; V: TRBV7-9; DNA: TGTGCCAGCAGCCTATCGACTAGCGGGAGCTTCTACAATGAGCAGTTCTTC; CDR3: CASSLSTSGSFYNEQFF
J: TRBJ1-2; size: .; D: .; V: TRBV4-3; DNA: TGCGCCAGCAGCCAAGAGGGGGGCTATGGCTACACCTTC; CDR3: CASSQEGGYGYTF
J: TRBJ1-2; size: .; D: TRBD1; V: TRBV14; DNA: TGTGCCAGCAGCCAAAACGCCGGGACAGGGGCTAACTATGGCTACACCTTC; CDR3: CASSQNAGTGANYGYTF
J: TRBJ1-2; size: .; D: TRBD1; V: TRBV4-2; DNA: TGTGCCAGCAGGGCGGGGCAGGGGGCCAACTATGGCTACACCTTC; CDR3: CASRAGQGANYGYTF
J: TRBJ2-5; size: .; D: TRBD1; V: TRBV28; DNA: TGTGCCAGCAGTGACCCGGACAGGGGACAAGAGACCCAGTACTTC; CDR3: CASSDPDRGQETQYF
J: TRBJ2-7; size: .; D: TRBD2; V: TRBV4-2; DNA: TGTGCCAGCAGCCAGGAGGATAGAGCGGGAAGTGGCGGCGAGCAGTACTTC; CDR3: CASSQEDRAGSGGEQYF
J: TRBJ2-7; size: .; D: TRBD2; V: TRBV30; DNA: TGTGCCTGGAGTGTACCCCTAGCGGTCCCCTACGAGCAGTACTTC; CDR3: CAWSVPLAVPYEQYF
J: TRBJ2-1; size: .; D: TRBD1; V: TRBV4-3; DNA: TGCGCCAGCAGCCAAGGGGACGACAGGGGCTATGAGCAGTTCTTC; CDR3: CASSQGDDRGYEQFF
J: TRBJ1-2; size: .; D: .; V: TRBV6-5; DNA: TGTGCCAGCAGGGTAGACCGGGACTATGGCTACACCTTC; CDR3: CASRVDRDYGYTF
J: TRBJ2-1; size: .; D: .; V: TRBV4-3; DNA: TGCGCCAGCAGCCAAGTCGGGAAATACAATGAGCAGTTCTTC; CDR3: CASSQVGKYNEQFF
J: TRBJ2-5; size: .; D: TRBD1; V: TRBV7-9; DNA: TGTGCCAGCAGTTCCGCCGGGACAGGGGGCGCAGAGACCCAGTACTTC; CDR3: CASSSAGTGGAETQYF
J: TRBJ2-5; size: .; D: .; V: TRBV5-5; DNA: TGTGCCAGCAGCTTGGTCAGGGGTAACCAAGAGACCCAGTACTTC; CDR3: CASSLVRGNQETQYF
J: TRBJ1-6; size: .; D: TRBD1; V: TRBV7-2; DNA: TGTGCCAGCAGCAGTGGGACAGATAATTCACCCCTCCACTTT; CDR3: CASSSGTDNSPLHF
J: TRBJ2-5; size: .; D: .; V: TRBV7-9; DNA: TGTGCCAGCAGCTTTCTCGGTCGACAGATAGTAGAGACCCAGTACTTC; CDR3: CASSFLGRQIVETQYF
J: TRBJ1-2; size: .; D: .; V: TRBV28; DNA: TGTGCCAGCAGCCCGGCAGGGGTGTTAGAGGGCTACACCTTC; CDR3: CASSPAGVLEGYTF
J: TRBJ1-1; size: once; D: .; V: TRBV29-1; DNA: TGCAGCGTGGAAGAGGGATCCGGGGGCACTGAAGCTTTCTTT; CDR3: CSVEEGSGGTEAFF
J: TRBJ2-7; size: .; D: TRBD1; V: TRBV5-1; DNA: TGCGCCAGCAGCCTAGGACAGGTATTGGGCGAGCAGTACTTC; CDR3: CASSLGQVLGEQYF
J: TRBJ2-2; size: few; D: .; V: TRBV7-2; DNA: TGTGCCAGCAGCTTAGTTCCTATCGCGAACACCGGGGAGCTGTTTTTT; CDR3: CASSLVPIANTGELFF
J: TRBJ2-7; size: .; D: .; V: TRBV2; DNA: TGTGCCAGCAGGGGCCTACCTGTTTACGAGCAGTACTTC; CDR3: CASRGLPVYEQYF
J: TRBJ2-7; size: .; D: TRBD2; V: TRBV4-2; DNA: TGTGCCAGCAGCCCTCGGGGAGGGAGGGCCGACGAGCAGTACTTC; CDR3: CASSPRGGRADEQYF
J: TRBJ2-2; size: few; D: TRBD1; V: TRBV4-2; DNA: TGTGCCAGCAGCCTAAAAGACAGGGGGAACACCGGGGAGCTGTTTTTT; CDR3: CASSLKDRGNTGELFF